This TCR beta chain is from a study of cytomegalovirus exposure and HLA in healthy donors. Study information: T cells numbering about 200 million yielded 95 million to 140 million unique TCR beta sequences in an earlier analysis. Broader study findings: A previous analysis found most TCR beta V segments productive roughly 87% or roughly 30% of the time. The classifier, whose performance was assessed in both the original and validation cohorts, reportedly diagnosed cytomegalovirus status with high specificity and sensitivity. Researchers counted some 150 TCR beta chains as cytomegalovirus-associated.

The PCR used 60 Vbeta and 13 Jbeta primers. Sequencing used immunoSEQ multiplex PCR; TCRdb keeps in-frame clones, though not all of them. Among about 150,000 clones listed, about 74% were seen once. As for this clone: Its cognate antigen is unknown.

This CDR3 is built from 14 residues. The germline gives CDR1 SGHNT, CDR2 YENEEA. Trimming removed 3 bases from V and 2 bases from J, with 11 bases in between. This sequence joins TRBV11-3 and TRBJ2-7; tentative D call: TRBD2 (6 bases). The clonotype comes from a woman aged 40-49 years in good health and CMV-seronegative. The sequencing input was PBMCs. DNA for the CDR3: TGTGCCAGCAGCTTCACAGGCGGGGCCTACGAGCAGTACTTC. This encodes CASSFTGGAYEQYF.